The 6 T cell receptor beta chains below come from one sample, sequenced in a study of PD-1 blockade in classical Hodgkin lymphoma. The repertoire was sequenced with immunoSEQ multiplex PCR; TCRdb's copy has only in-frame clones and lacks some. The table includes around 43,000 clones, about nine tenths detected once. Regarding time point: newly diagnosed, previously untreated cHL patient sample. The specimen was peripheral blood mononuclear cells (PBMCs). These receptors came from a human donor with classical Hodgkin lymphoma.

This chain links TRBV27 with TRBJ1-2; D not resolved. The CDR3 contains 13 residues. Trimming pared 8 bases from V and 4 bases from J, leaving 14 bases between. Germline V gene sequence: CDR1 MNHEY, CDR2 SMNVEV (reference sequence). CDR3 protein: CASGRKLGYGYTF. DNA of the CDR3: TGTGCCAGCGGCCGGAAACTGGGCTATGGCTACACCTTC.

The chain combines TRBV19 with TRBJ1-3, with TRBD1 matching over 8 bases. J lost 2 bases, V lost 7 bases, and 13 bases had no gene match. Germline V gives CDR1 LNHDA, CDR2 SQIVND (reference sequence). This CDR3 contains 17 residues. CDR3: CASTQGASLLTGNTIYF. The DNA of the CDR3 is TGTGCCAGTACCCAGGGGGCGTCTCTACTGACTGGAAACACCATATATTTT.

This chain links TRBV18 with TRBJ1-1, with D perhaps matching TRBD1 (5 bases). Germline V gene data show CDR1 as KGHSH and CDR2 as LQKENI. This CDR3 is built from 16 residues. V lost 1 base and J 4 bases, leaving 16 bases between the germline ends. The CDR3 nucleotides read TGTGCCAGCTCACCACGAGGAGGGGAAGCGCGCACTGAAGCTTTCTTT. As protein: CASSPRGGEARTEAFF.

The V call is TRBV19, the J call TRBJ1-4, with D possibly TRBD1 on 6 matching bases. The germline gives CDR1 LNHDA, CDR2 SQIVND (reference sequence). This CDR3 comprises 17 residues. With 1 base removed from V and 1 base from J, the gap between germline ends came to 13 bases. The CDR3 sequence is CASSIAFYRETNEKLFF. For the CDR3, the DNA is TGTGCCAGTAGTATAGCGTTCTACAGGGAAACTAATGAAAAACTGTTTTTT. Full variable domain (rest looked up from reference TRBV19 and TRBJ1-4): DGGITQSPKYLFRKEGQNVTLSCEQNLNHDAMYWYRQDPGQGLRLIYYSQIVNDFQKGDIAEGYSVSREKKESFPLTVTSAQKNPTAFYLCASSIAFYRETNEKLFFGSGTQLSVL.

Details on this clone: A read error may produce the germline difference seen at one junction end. CDR3 loop: CASSPDRAGANVLTF. For the CDR3, the DNA is TGTGCTAGCAGCCCCGACAGGGCTGGGGCCAACGTCCTGACTTTC. The chain recombines TRBV7-7 with TRBJ2-6; TRBD1 matches 7 bases. The CDR3 has 15 amino acids. CDR1 is SSHAT, CDR2 FNYEAQ, per germline (reference sequence).

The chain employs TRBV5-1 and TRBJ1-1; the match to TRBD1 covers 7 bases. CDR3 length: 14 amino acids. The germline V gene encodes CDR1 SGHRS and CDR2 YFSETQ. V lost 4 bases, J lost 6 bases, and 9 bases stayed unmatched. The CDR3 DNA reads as TGCGCCAGCAGCAACCCGACAGGGTGGGCTGAAGCTTTCTTT. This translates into CASSNPTGWAEAFF.